The 2 T cell receptor beta chains below come from one sample, sequenced in a study of blood T cell repertoires in COVID-19. The data were produced by immunoSEQ multiplex PCR, yet TCRdb's version contains in-frame clones alone and is incomplete. The data contain more than 150,000 clones, around nine tenths of them singletons. Sequenced input: peripheral blood. The receptor set was obtained from a man in his forties with acute or convalescent COVID-19.

This clone was seen a few times. The chain links TRBV28 to TRBJ1-6; 7 bases are a match to TRBD1. Trimming at V came to 7 bases and at J to 6 bases, leaving 6 bases not matched to a gene. CDR3 length: 14 amino acids. In germline, CDR1 is MDHEN, CDR2 SYDVKM. Here the CDR3 DNA reads TGTGCCAGCACCTCCGGGACAGTTAATTCACCCCTCCACTTT. Its translation: CASTSGTVNSPLHF.

The CDR3 DNA is TGTGCCAGCAACCCCCTAGGGGGCGGGAACACTGAAGCTTTCTTT. It yields the protein CASNPLGGGNTEAFF. The chain has TRBV6-5 and TRBJ1-1, with TRBD1 identical over 7 bases. CDR1 and CDR2 from the germline V gene are MNHEY and SVGAGI. Unmatched junction bases numbered 9, after V lost 7 bases and J lost 1 base. This CDR3 comprises 15 residues.